This T cell receptor (beta chain) was sequenced in a study of shared clonotypes between healthy human individuals. Study in general: Three plates each covered CD4 naive and memory; CD8 naive two, CD8 memory one.

Germline CDR1 reads SGHTA; CDR2 reads FQGNSA. The junction had 9 bases not matched to a gene; V was cut back by 1 base and J by 1 base. There are 19 residues in the CDR3. Study outcomes and limitations: In contrast to clonotypes shared by all four donors, non-shared clonotypes had lower generation probabilities.

A remark on this clone: Its antigen is as yet unknown.

Across several immunoSEQ plates, the genomic DNA of each subset was split evenly. The data were produced by immunoSEQ multiplex PCR, yet TCRdb's version contains in-frame clones alone and is incomplete. The sample lists about 1 million clones; about 76% were seen once. The chain couples TRBV7-2 to TRBJ2-7; 14 positions match TRBD2. The specimen was memory CD4+ T cells sorted from blood. Subset reported: CD45RA-negative fraction. The receptor's source is a man younger than 35 in good health. The DNA for the CDR3 is TGTGCCAGCAGCTTAGACGGAAAGGGGACTAGCGGGGGATCCTACGAGCAGTACTTC. As protein: CASSLDGKGTSGGSYEQYF.